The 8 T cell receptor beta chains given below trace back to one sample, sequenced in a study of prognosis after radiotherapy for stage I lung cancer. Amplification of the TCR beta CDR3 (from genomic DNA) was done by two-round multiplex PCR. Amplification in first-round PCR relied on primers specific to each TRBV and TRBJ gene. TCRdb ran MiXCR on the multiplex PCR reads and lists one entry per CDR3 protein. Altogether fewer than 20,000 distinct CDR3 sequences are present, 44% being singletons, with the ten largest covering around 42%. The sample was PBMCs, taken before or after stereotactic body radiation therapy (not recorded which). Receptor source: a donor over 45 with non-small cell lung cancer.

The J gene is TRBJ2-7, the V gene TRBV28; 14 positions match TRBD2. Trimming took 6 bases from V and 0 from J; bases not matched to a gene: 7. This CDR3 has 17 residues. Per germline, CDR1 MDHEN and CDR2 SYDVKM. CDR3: CASRWTSGRTSSYEQYF. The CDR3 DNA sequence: TGTGCCAGCAGGTGGACTAGCGGGAGGACCAGCTCCTACGAGCAGTACTTC.

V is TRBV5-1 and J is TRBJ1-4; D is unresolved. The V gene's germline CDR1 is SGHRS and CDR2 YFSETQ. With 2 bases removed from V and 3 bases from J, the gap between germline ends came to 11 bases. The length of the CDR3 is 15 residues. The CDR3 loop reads CASSLQGLANEKLFF. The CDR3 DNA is TGCGCCAGCAGCTTACAAGGGTTGGCTAATGAAAAACTGTTTTTT.

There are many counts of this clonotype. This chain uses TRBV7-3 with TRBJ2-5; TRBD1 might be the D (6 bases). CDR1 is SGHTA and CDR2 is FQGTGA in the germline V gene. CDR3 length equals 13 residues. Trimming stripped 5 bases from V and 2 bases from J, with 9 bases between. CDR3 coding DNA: TGTGCCAGCAGCGTCGGACAGCAAGAGACCCAGTACTTC. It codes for CASSVGQQETQYF.

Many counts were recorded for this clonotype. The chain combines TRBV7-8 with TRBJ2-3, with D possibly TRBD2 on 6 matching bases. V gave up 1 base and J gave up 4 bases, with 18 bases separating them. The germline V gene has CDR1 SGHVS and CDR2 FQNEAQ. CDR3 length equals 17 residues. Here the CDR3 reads CASSLVEAPGGPDTQYF. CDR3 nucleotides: TGTGCCAGCAGCTTAGTGGAAGCTCCCGGGGGTCCAGATACGCAGTATTTT.

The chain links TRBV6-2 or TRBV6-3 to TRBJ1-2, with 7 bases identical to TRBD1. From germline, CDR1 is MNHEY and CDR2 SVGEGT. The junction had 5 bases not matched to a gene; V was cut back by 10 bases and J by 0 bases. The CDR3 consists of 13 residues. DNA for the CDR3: TGTGCCACCCGACAGGGAGCTAACTATGGCTACACCTTC. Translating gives CATRQGANYGYTF.

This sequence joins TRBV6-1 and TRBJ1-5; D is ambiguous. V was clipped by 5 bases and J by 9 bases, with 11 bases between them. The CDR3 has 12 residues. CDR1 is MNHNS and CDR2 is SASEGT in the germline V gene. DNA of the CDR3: TGTGCCAGCAGTAAGTGGACTCGGCCCCAGCATTTT. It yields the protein CASSKWTRPQHF.

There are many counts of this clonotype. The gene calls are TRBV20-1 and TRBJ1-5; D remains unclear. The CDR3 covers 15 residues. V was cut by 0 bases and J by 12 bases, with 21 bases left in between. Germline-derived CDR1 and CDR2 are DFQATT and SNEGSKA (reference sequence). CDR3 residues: CSARDATAAGGVQHF. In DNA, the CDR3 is TGCAGTGCTAGAGACGCGACCGCAGCAGGCGGGGTCCAGCATTTT.

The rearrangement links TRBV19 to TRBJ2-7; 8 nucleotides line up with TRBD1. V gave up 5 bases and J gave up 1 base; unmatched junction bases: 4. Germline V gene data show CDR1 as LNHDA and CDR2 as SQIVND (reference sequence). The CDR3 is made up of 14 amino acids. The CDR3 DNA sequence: TGTGCCAGTAGTCCAGGGGGCCGGTCCTACGAGCAGTACTTC. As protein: CASSPGGRSYEQYF.